The rows below give T cell receptor beta chains drawn from one sample of a study of type 1 regulatory T cells. For these TCRs, the target antigens are not known. TCRdb reprocessed the reads via MiXCR and lists one record per CDR3 protein. The sample has more than 50,000 distinct CDR3 sequences; 60% to 80% are singletons. Sequenced material: cultured non-Tr1 T cells, either the whole culture or a sorted T cell fraction (not recorded which). These receptors originate from a human donor in good health. The CDR3 runs from the conserved cysteine through the conserved F or W. The D gene is left open where the match is weak. For some rows the clone size is stated as once, few or many, or as a class when expanded; others skip it.

16	-	TRBV20-1	-	TRBJ1-5	CSARDPKRGANQPQHF	TGCAGTGCTAGAGATCCGAAGAGGGGGGCGAATCAGCCCCAGCATTTT
14	many	TRBV25-1	-	TRBJ2-1	CASSFRPSYNEQFF	TGTGCCAGCTCGTTTAGGCCTTCCTACAATGAGCAGTTCTTC
16	few	TRBV10-3	-	TRBJ2-7	CAISESDSGRGYEQYF	TGTGCCATCAGTGAGTCGGATAGCGGCCGAGGTTACGAGCAGTACTTC
15	-	TRBV6-6	-	TRBJ1-2	CASSTGTANLYGYTF	TGTGCCAGCAGTACCGGGACGGCGAACCTCTATGGCTACACCTTC
18	-	TRBV5-4	-	TRBJ2-1	CASSTLPLLGLGYNEQFF	TGTGCCAGCAGCACGCTCCCCCTGTTAGGGCTCGGGTACAATGAGCAGTTCTTC
15	few	TRBV12-3/TRBV12-4	-	TRBJ2-1	CASSLRTQDYNEQFF	TGTGCCAGCAGTTTAAGGACTCAGGACTACAATGAGCAGTTCTTC
16	-	TRBV24-1	-	TRBJ2-1	CATSDFYGTTYNEQFF	TGTGCCACCAGTGATTTTTATGGGACGACCTACAATGAGCAGTTCTTC
13	-	TRBV10-2	TRBD1	TRBJ2-7	CASRTGGTYEQYF	TGCGCCAGTAGAACAGGGGGTACCTACGAGCAGTACTTC
13	few	TRBV4-3	TRBD1	TRBJ1-2	CASSPDRAYGYTF	TGCGCCAGCAGCCCGGACAGGGCCTATGGCTACACCTTC
14	-	TRBV6-5	-	TRBJ2-7	CASSYSNPPYEQYF	TGTGCCAGCAGTTACTCGAACCCCCCCTACGAGCAGTACTTC
14	-	TRBV29-1	-	TRBJ2-6	CSARSGAGANVLTF	TGCAGCGCCCGGTCAGGAGCTGGGGCCAACGTCCTGACTTTC
16	-	TRBV28	-	TRBJ2-2	CASSLVFGKKTGELFF	TGTGCCAGCAGTTTGGTCTTTGGGAAAAAGACCGGGGAGCTGTTTTTT
14	-	TRBV30	-	TRBJ1-1	CAWSRDSVGTEAFF	TGTGCCTGGAGCCGAGACAGTGTCGGCACTGAAGCTTTCTTT
15	few	TRBV7-3	-	TRBJ2-2	CASSPPGGNTGELFF	TGTGCCAGCAGCCCCCCCGGGGGGAACACCGGGGAGCTGTTTTTT
13	-	TRBV7-6	-	TRBJ2-7	CASSLAESYEQYF	TGTGCCAGCAGCTTGGCGGAATCCTACGAGCAGTACTTC
18	-	TRBV5-1	TRBD1	TRBJ2-5	CASSSTTGSPVRQETQYF	TGCGCCAGCAGCTCAACGACAGGGAGCCCCGTTCGTCAAGAGACCCAGTACTTC
16	-	TRBV28	TRBD2	TRBJ2-1	CASSLLGLAGDNEQFF	TGTGCCAGCAGTTTACTGGGACTAGCGGGAGACAATGAGCAGTTCTTC
16	-	TRBV20-1	TRBD2	TRBJ2-4	CSASFRGDPAKNIQYF	TGCAGTGCTAGTTTTCGGGGGGACCCAGCCAAAAACATTCAGTACTTC
11	-	TRBV12-3/TRBV12-4	-	TRBJ2-7	CASSRGQGSEF	TGTGCCAGCAGTAGGGGCCAAGGCTCGGAGTTC
12	-	TRBV27	-	TRBJ1-5	CASTTGGQPQHF	TGTGCCAGCACCACGGGGGGGCAGCCCCAGCATTTT
20	-	TRBV20-1	TRBD2	TRBJ2-3	CSASNPHFLAGGRSTDTQYF	TGCAGTGCTAGTAACCCACATTTTCTAGCGGGAGGGCGTAGCACAGATACGCAGTATTTT
15	-	TRBV5-1	-	TRBJ1-5	CASSLDGMGNQPQHF	TGCGCCAGCAGCTTGGACGGGATGGGCAATCAGCCCCAGCATTTT
16	-	TRBV18	TRBD2	TRBJ2-7	CASSPGVAGSLYEQYF	TGTGCCAGCTCACCAGGAGTAGCGGGAAGTCTCTACGAGCAGTACTTC
12	-	TRBV12-3/TRBV12-4	-	TRBJ2-1	CASRTTNNEQFF	TGTGCCAGCAGGACTACAAACAATGAGCAGTTCTTC
14	few	TRBV28	-	TRBJ1-1	CASSLINMNTEAFF	TGTGCCAGCAGTTTAATCAACATGAACACTGAAGCTTTCTTT
18	-	TRBV12-3/TRBV12-4	TRBD2	TRBJ2-1	CASSLVFIGLAFINEQFF	TGTGCCAGCAGTTTGGTCTTTATCGGACTAGCCTTCATCAATGAGCAGTTCTTC
13	-	TRBV16	-	TRBJ1-2	CASSRTLGSGYTF	TGTGCCAGCAGCCGTACCCTCGGATCTGGCTACACCTTC
18	-	TRBV7-2	-	TRBJ1-2	CASSLGGISGSGNYGYTF	TGTGCCAGCAGCTTAGGGGGCATAAGCGGTAGCGGAAACTATGGCTACACCTTC
15	-	TRBV3-1	-	TRBJ1-1	CASSPWASQDTEAFF	TGTGCCAGCAGCCCGTGGGCTTCTCAGGACACTGAAGCTTTCTTT
15	-	TRBV30	TRBD1	TRBJ1-6	CAWTVTRTGSSPLHF	TGTGCCTGGACAGTAACCCGGACAGGGAGTTCACCCCTCCACTTT
12	-	TRBV20-1	-	TRBJ2-7	CSVKGGSVEQYF	TGCAGTGTCAAGGGGGGGTCCGTCGAGCAGTACTTC
17	-	TRBV4-1	-	TRBJ2-2	CASSQVNMGMDTGELFF	TGCGCCAGCAGCCAAGTTAACATGGGCATGGACACCGGGGAGCTGTTTTTT
15	-	TRBV20-1	-	TRBJ2-3	CSARLGRISTDTQYF	TGCAGTGCTAGATTGGGCCGCATTAGCACAGATACGCAGTATTTT
14	-	TRBV7-9	TRBD1	TRBJ1-1	CASSFLTGTGQAFF	TGTGCCAGCAGCTTTCTAACCGGGACAGGGCAAGCTTTCTTT
17	-	TRBV4-1	TRBD1	TRBJ2-7	CASSQDPGQGAPDEQYF	TGCGCCAGCAGCCAAGATCCAGGACAGGGGGCGCCGGACGAGCAGTACTTC
14	once	TRBV15	-	TRBJ2-2	CATSKNLNTGELFF	TGTGCCACCAGCAAAAATCTGAACACCGGGGAGCTGTTTTTT
15	-	TRBV6-1	-	TRBJ1-3	CASSPRGGPGNTIYF	TGTGCCAGCAGCCCCAGGGGAGGGCCTGGAAACACCATATATTTT
12	once	TRBV11-3	TRBD1	TRBJ2-1	CASSSDRVKQFF	TGTGCCAGCAGCTCAGACAGGGTCAAGCAGTTCTTC
12	-	TRBV28	TRBD1	TRBJ1-6	CATGTGGSPLHF	TGTGCCACCGGGACAGGGGGCAGTCCCCTCCACTTT
16	-	TRBV24-1	-	TRBJ2-1	CATSETDRGDWNEQFF	TGTGCCACCAGTGAGACAGACAGAGGTGATTGGAATGAGCAGTTCTTC
14	-	TRBV2	-	TRBJ2-1	CASSSGSAENEQFF	TGTGCCAGCAGTTCCGGGTCCGCGGAAAATGAGCAGTTCTTC
13	few	TRBV11-2	-	TRBJ2-1	CASSPHLGGEQFF	TGTGCCAGCAGCCCCCACCTTGGGGGGGAGCAGTTCTTC
16	-	TRBV7-2	TRBD2	TRBJ2-3	CASSRGGSGRSDTQYF	TGTGCCAGCAGCCGGGGGGGGAGCGGGAGGTCAGATACGCAGTATTTT
13	-	TRBV7-3	-	TRBJ2-5	CASSRGPAETQCF	TGTGCCAGCAGCCGGGGCCCTGCGGAGACCCAGTGCTTC
22	-	TRBV6-1	TRBD2	TRBJ2-1	CASRAGQATGTSGTLFLNEQFF	TGTGCCAGCAGGGCCGGACAGGCTACCGGGACTAGCGGGACCCTTTTCCTTAATGAGCAGTTCTTC